These 3 T cell receptor beta chains were all obtained from the same sample, sequenced in a study of shared clonotypes between healthy human individuals. Only in-frame clones appear in the TCRdb table, and some are missing; sequencing was by immunoSEQ multiplex PCR. The repertoire holds nearly 600,000 clones, with 95% to 96% as singletons. Naivety among CD8 cells was defined by CD45RO negativity and positive CCR7 selection, thereby excluding terminally differentiated effector memory CD45RA+ cells. Material: naive CD8+ T cells sorted from blood. These receptor sequences come from a young woman in good health.

CDR3 residues: CASSESNLEQYF. CDR3 coding DNA: TGCGCCAGCAGTGAGAGTAATCTAGAGCAGTACTTC. This chain uses TRBV10-2 with TRBJ2-7; D remains unclear. Trimming took off 2 bases at V and 7 bases at J, with 9 bases between the two ends. This CDR3 contains 12 residues. The germline CDR1 and CDR2 sequences are WSHSY and SAAADI.

The gene calls are TRBV27 and TRBJ2-7, with 10 bases that match TRBD2. The CDR3 extends over 13 amino acids. The J segment lost 2 bases and the V segment lost 8 bases, leaving 3 bases of the junction unmatched. Per the germline V gene, CDR1 is MNHEY and CDR2 is SMNVEV (reference sequence). Here the CDR3 DNA reads TGTGCCAGCCGGACTAGCGGAACCTACGAGCAGTACTTC. Amino acids: CASRTSGTYEQYF.

J is TRBJ2-1 and V is TRBV28, with 11 bases matching TRBD2. Per germline, CDR1 MDHEN and CDR2 SYDVKM. The V and J ends lost 5 bases and 7 bases, in that order; junction bases with no gene match: 7. This CDR3 spans 15 amino acids. The CDR3 nucleotides are TGTGCCAGCAGTCCCAGACTAGCGGGATATAATGAGCAGTTCTTC. Translated, it gives CASSPRLAGYNEQFF.